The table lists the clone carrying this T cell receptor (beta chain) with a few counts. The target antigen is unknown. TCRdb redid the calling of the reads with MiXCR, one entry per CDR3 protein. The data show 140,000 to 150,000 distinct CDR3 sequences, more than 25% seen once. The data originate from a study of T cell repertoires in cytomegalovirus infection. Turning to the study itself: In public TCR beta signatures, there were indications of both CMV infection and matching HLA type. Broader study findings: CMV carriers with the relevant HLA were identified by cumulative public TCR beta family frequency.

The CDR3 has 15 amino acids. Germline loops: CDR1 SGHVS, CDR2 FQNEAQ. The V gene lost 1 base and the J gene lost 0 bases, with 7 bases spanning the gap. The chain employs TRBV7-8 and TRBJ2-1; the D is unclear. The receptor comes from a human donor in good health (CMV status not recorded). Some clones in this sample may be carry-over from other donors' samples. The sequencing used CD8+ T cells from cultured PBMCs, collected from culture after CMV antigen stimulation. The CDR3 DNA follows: TGTGCCAGCAGCTTAGGCACGAACTCCTACAATGAGCAGTTCTTC. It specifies CASSLGTNSYNEQFF. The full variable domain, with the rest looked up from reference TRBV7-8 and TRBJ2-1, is GAGVSQSPRYKVAKRGQDVALRCDPISGHVSLFWYQQALGQGPEFLTYFQNEAQLDKSGLPSDRFFAERPEGSVSTLKIQRTQQEDSAVYLCASSLGTNSYNEQFFGPGTRLTVL.